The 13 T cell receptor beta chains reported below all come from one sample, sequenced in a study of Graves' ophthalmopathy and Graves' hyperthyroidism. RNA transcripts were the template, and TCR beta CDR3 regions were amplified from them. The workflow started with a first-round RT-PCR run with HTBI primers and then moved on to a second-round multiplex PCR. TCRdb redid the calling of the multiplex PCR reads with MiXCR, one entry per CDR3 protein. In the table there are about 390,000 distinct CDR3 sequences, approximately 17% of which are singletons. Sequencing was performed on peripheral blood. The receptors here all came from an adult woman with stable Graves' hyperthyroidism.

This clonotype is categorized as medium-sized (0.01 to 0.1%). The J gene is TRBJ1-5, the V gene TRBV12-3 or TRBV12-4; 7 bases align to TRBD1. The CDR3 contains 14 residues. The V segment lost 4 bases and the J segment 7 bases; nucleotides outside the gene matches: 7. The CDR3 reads CASSYSDRIQPQHF. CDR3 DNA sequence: TGTGCCAGCAGTTACTCGGACAGGATCCAGCCCCAGCATTTT.

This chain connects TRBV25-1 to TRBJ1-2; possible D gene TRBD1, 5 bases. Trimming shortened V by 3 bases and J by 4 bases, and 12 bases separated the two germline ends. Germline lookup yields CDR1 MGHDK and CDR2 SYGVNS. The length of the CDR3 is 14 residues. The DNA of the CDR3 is TGTGCCAGCAGTGATTCAGGCAGGGTCTATGGCTACACCTTC. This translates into CASSDSGRVYGYTF.

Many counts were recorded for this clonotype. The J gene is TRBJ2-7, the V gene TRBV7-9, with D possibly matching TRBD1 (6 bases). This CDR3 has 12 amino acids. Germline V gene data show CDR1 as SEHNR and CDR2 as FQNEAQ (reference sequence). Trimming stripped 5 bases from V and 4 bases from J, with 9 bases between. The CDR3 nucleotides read TGTGCCAGCAGCCAAACAGGGTACGAGCAGTACTTC. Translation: CASSQTGYEQYF.

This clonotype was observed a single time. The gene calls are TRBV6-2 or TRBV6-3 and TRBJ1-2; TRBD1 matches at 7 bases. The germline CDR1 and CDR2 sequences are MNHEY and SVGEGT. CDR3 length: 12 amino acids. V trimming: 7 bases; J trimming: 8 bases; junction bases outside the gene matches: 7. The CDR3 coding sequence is TGTGCCAGCACCCGCGCGGGACAGGGCTACACCTTC. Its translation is CASTRAGQGYTF.

The DNA for the CDR3 is TGTGCCAGCAGTTTAGCGTCGGTTCCGAACACTGAAGCTTTCTTT. Its protein product is CASSLASVPNTEAFF. V gene TRBV12-3 or TRBV12-4 combines with J gene TRBJ1-1; D remains ambiguous. V lost 0 bases and J lost 1, with 9 bases in between. CDR3 size: 15 residues.

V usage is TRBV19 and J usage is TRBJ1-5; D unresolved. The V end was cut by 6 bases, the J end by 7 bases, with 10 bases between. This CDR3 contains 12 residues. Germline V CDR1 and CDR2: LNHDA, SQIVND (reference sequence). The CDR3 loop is CASSKVSQPQHF. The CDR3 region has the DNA TGTGCCAGTAGCAAGGTGTCCCAGCCCCAGCATTTT.

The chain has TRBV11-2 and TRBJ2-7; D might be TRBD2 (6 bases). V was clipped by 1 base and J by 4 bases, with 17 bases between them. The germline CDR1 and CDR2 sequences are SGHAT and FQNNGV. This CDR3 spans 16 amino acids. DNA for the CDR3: TGTGCCAGCAGCTTAGGTGGGGGTAGCGGACTATACGAGCAGTACTTC. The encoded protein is CASSLGGGSGLYEQYF.

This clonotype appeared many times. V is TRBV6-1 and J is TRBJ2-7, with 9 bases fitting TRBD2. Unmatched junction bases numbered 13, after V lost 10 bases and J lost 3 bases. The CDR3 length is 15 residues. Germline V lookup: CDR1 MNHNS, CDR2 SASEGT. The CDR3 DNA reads TGTGCCACCAGCCGGAGACTAGCGGATAACTACGAGCAGTACTTC. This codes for CATSRRLADNYEQYF.

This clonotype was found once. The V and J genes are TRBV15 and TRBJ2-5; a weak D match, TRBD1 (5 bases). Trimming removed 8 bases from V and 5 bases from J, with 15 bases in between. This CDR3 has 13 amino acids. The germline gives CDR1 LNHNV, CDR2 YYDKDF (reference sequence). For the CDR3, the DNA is TGTGCCACCGCTAAAAGGGGTTGGGAGACCCAGTACTTC. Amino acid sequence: CATAKRGWETQYF.

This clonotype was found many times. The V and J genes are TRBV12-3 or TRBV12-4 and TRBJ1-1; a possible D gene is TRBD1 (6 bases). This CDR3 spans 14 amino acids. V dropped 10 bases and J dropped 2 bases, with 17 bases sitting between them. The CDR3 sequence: CATPGGRTNTEAFF. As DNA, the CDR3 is TGTGCCACGCCTGGGGGGCGGACAAACACTGAAGCTTTCTTT.

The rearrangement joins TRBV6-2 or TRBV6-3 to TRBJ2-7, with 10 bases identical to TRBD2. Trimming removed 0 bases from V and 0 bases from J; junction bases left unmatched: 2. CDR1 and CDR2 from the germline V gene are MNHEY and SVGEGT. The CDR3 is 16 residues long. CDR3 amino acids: CASSYSSSGSSYEQYF. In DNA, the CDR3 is TGTGCCAGCAGTTACTCTTCTAGCGGGAGCTCCTACGAGCAGTACTTC.

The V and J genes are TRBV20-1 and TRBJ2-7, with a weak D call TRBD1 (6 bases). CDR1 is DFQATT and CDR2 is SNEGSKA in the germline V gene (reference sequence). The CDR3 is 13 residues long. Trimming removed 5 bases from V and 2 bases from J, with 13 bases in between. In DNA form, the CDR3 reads TGCAGTGCTGACAGTGACAGGACCTACGAGCAGTACTTC. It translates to CSADSDRTYEQYF.

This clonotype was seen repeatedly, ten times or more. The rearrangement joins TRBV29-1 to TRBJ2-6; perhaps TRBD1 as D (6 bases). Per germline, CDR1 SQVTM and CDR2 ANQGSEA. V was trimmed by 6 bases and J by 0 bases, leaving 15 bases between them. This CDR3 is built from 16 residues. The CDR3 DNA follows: TGCAGCGTGGCAGGACAGCGAACCTCTGGGGCCAACGTCCTGACTTTC. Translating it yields CSVAGQRTSGANVLTF.